Each of the 25 T cell receptor beta chains below was sequenced from the same sample in a study of blood T cells in healthy people across ages. Together with a sample-barcoded 5' primer, a J-beta primer mix was included in a second PCR lasting roughly 6 to 12 cycles. TCRdb analysed the 5' RACE reads with MiXCR anew, one entry per CDR3 protein. There are 1.5 million to 2 million distinct CDR3 sequences in the sample; roughly 30% occur only once, and over 7% lies in the top ten. The source material was blood. Receptor source: a woman under 40 in good health.

The DNA of the CDR3 is TGTGCCAGCAGTCCCCTAGGCGGTACGGGAGGCTACACCTTC. Amino acid sequence: CASSPLGGTGGYTF. The V call is TRBV28, the J call TRBJ1-2; D is unclear. The CDR3 runs 14 residues. CDR1 and CDR2 from the germline V gene are MDHEN and SYDVKM. Trimming cost V 5 bases and J 8 bases, with 18 bases left between them.

For the CDR3, the DNA is TGTGCCAGCAGTTTAACCCTAGTTAACATTCAGTACTTC. It codes for CASSLTLVNIQYF. V gene TRBV27 combines with J gene TRBJ2-4; D is unresolved. V lost 2 bases, J lost 7 bases, and 9 bases lay in between. This CDR3 region has 13 residues. Germline loops: CDR1 MNHEY, CDR2 SMNVEV (reference sequence).

V usage is TRBV7-6 and J usage is TRBJ2-7; 8 bases match TRBD2. V gave up 5 bases and J gave up 3 bases; unmatched junction bases: 9. The CDR3 runs 15 residues. Germline V gene data show CDR1 as SGHVS and CDR2 as FNYEAQ. The CDR3 loop reads CASSPGGGSDYEQYF. As DNA, the CDR3 is TGTGCCAGCAGCCCAGGCGGGGGGTCGGACTACGAGCAGTACTTC.

In the case of this clonotype: It is likely a read error, because the conserved phenylalanine at the end of the CDR3 is missing. The chain links TRBV29-1 to TRBJ2-4; tentative D call: TRBD2 (5 bases). Germline V gene sequence: CDR1 SQVTM, CDR2 ANQGSEA. V gave up 1 base and J gave up 9 bases, with 10 bases separating them. CDR3 length: 12 amino acids. The DNA for the CDR3 is TGCAGCGTTGAAGTGGGGAGCGGCATTCAGTACTGC. As protein: CSVEVGSGIQYC.

As concerns this clonotype: A much bigger clone sits one base away, suggesting this may be a read error. The genes are TRBV12-3 or TRBV12-4 and TRBJ2-1; D gene ambiguous. The CDR3 runs 14 residues. The CDR3 region is CAGSYPGSNNEQFF. The CDR3 DNA sequence: TGTGCCGGCAGTTATCCTGGGTCGAACAATGAGCAGTTCTTC.

The chain couples TRBV7-6 to TRBJ2-3; D is ambiguous. The length of the CDR3 is 15 residues. Trimming left V 2 bases short and J 4 bases short, with 13 bases between. Germline assignment: CDR1 SGHVS and CDR2 FNYEAQ. CDR3 sequence (DNA): TGTGCCAGCAGCTTATTGAGACCTCTGGCAGATACGCAGTATTTT. Translated: CASSLLRPLADTQYF.

This chain joins TRBV5-1 and TRBJ2-3, with 8 bases fitting TRBD1. V gave up 4 bases and J gave up 4 bases; unmatched junction bases: 8. Looked up from germline, CDR1 is SGHRS and CDR2 is YFSETQ. The CDR3 is made up of 15 amino acids. CDR3 protein: CASSRGTGLADTQYF. CDR3 in DNA: TGCGCCAGCAGCCGCGGGACAGGCCTCGCAGATACGCAGTATTTT.

The chain employs TRBV4-1 and TRBJ1-1; the D is unclear. V lost 1 base to trimming and J lost 2 bases, with 14 bases between them. Germline loops: CDR1 MGHRA, CDR2 YSYEKL. This CDR3 has 16 residues. Here the CDR3 DNA reads TGCGCCAGCAGCCAAGGGCGGACGGTTGACAACACTGAAGCTTTCTTT. It translates to CASSQGRTVDNTEAFF.

This clonotype was detected ten times or more. V and J are TRBV12-3 or TRBV12-4 and TRBJ1-2; D unclear. CDR3 length: 13 residues. Trimming pared 1 base from V and 8 bases from J, leaving 11 bases between. In nucleotides, the CDR3 is TGTGCCAGCAGTTTAGTTTCGACGAAAGGCTACACCTTC. This sequence encodes CASSLVSTKGYTF.

This sequence joins TRBV10-1 and TRBJ2-1; TRBD2 might be the D (5 bases). Germline-derived CDR1 and CDR2 are WNHNN and SYGVQD (reference sequence). Trimming removed 3 bases at V and 10 bases at J, with 13 bases between. This CDR3 region has 13 residues. This chain's CDR3 is CASSELPSGEQFF. For the CDR3, the DNA is TGCGCCAGCAGTGAATTACCCAGCGGAGAGCAGTTCTTC.

This clonotype has a handful of counts. The chain employs TRBV20-1 and TRBJ1-5, with TRBD1 matching over 8 bases. The germline V gene has CDR1 DFQATT and CDR2 SNEGSKA (reference sequence). This CDR3 has 15 amino acids. The V gene end was trimmed by 5 bases and the J gene end by 0 bases; junction bases not matched to a gene: 6. The CDR3 region has the DNA TGCAGTGCTCGATACAGGGGGTCTAGCAATCAGCCCCAGCATTTT. Its protein product is CSARYRGSSNQPQHF.

V and J are TRBV24-1 and TRBJ2-3, with D uncertain. The V end was cut by 2 bases, the J end by 6 bases, with 11 bases between. This CDR3 has 14 residues. Germline CDR1 and CDR2: KGHDR and SFDVKD. This chain's CDR3 is CATSDSLSLDTQYF. As DNA, the CDR3 is TGTGCCACCAGTGATTCCCTGAGTCTCGATACGCAGTATTTT.

The DNA for the CDR3 is TGCAGTGGGGATGCAACTAATGAAAAACTGTTTTTT. Amino acids: CSGDATNEKLFF. J is TRBJ1-4 and V is TRBV20-1; D is ambiguous. The CDR3 has 12 amino acids. Germline V gene lookup returns CDR1 DFQATT and CDR2 SNEGSKA (reference sequence). Trimming removed 7 bases from V and 0 bases from J, with 6 bases in between.

This clonotype has more than one count but fewer than ten. Given a much more abundant clone one base away, this may be a read error. The chain is built from TRBV29-1 and TRBJ2-7, with no clear D. The CDR3 runs 13 residues. In germline, CDR1 is SQVTM, CDR2 ANQGSEA. Trimming left V 7 bases short and J 3 bases short, with 16 bases between. CDR3 DNA sequence: TGCAGCGCGCGAGTGGGTCTGGGCTACGAGCAGTACTTC. Residues: CSARVGLGYEQYF.

This clonotype has just a few counts. The gene calls are TRBV5-1 and TRBJ2-7, with D possibly being TRBD1 or TRBD2 (5 bases each). The CDR3 has 15 residues. Germline V CDR1 and CDR2: SGHRS, YFSETQ. Trimming shortened V by 2 bases and J by 7 bases, and 19 bases separated the two germline ends. The CDR3 coding sequence is TGCGCCAGCAGCTTTTCCGGGACCCAAGCCCTGGAGCAGTACTTC. It encodes CASSFSGTQALEQYF.

The CDR3 protein is CATSRAGESYEQYF. For the CDR3, the DNA is TGTGCCACCAGCAGAGCAGGTGAATCCTACGAGCAGTACTTC. The chain links TRBV15 to TRBJ2-7; D is unclear. The CDR3 loop spans 14 amino acids. V lost 1 base and J lost 1, with 8 bases in between. Germline V gives CDR1 LNHNV, CDR2 YYDKDF (reference sequence).

Remarks on this clonotype: Possible read error: a much larger clone is one base away. This chain links TRBV2 with TRBJ2-5; D is unclear. CDR3 size: 12 residues. Trimming pared 8 bases from V and 7 bases from J, leaving 14 bases between. Germline CDR1 is SNHLY and CDR2 is FYNNEI. The CDR3 DNA sequence: TGTGCCAGCTACCCCGACGCGGTGACCCAGTACTTC. Encoded protein: CASYPDAVTQYF.

J is TRBJ2-7 and V is TRBV28, with unresolved D. Germline CDR1 is MDHEN and CDR2 is SYDVKM. Deletions cut 4 bases from V and 0 bases from J, with 16 bases between. This CDR3 comprises 16 residues. CDR3 coding DNA: TGTGCCAGCAGTTCACCCTCTTCCAGGCGCTCCTACGAGCAGTACTTC. Translation: CASSSPSSRRSYEQYF.

This rearrangement joins TRBV20-1 to TRBJ1-6; D unclear. Germline CDR1 reads DFQATT; CDR2 reads SNEGSKA (reference sequence). Trimming pared 1 base from V and 8 bases from J, leaving 18 bases between. The CDR3 sequence is 16 residues long. The CDR3 DNA follows: TGCAGTGCTAGAGTGAAGGGCCAGGAGCCGTATTCACCCCTCCACTTT. Its protein product is CSARVKGQEPYSPLHF.

CDR3 coding DNA: TGTGCCAGCAGGGTCACAGGGGGAAGCAATCAGCCCCAGCATTTT. This codes for CASRVTGGSNQPQHF. The chain joins TRBV14 to TRBJ1-5; 8 nucleotides match TRBD1. V gave up 6 bases and J gave up 1 base; unmatched junction bases: 5. The CDR3 has 15 amino acids. Germline lookup yields CDR1 SGHDN and CDR2 FVKESK.

V gene TRBV7-2 combines with J gene TRBJ2-1; the match to TRBD2 covers 8 bases. With 6 bases clipped from V and 9 bases from J, the junction kept 13 bases outside the gene matches. CDR1 is SGHTA and CDR2 is FQGNSA in the germline V gene. The CDR3 spans 15 residues. In nucleotides, the CDR3 is TGTGCCAGCAGTTCGGGACTAGTGGGAGGACTTGAGCAGTTCTTC. This translates into CASSSGLVGGLEQFF. The full variable domain, its missing parts supplied by reference TRBV7-2 and TRBJ2-1, is GAGVSQSPSNKVTEKGKDVELRCDPISGHTALYWYRQSLGQGLEFLIYFQGNSAPDKSGLPSDRFSAERTGGSVSTLTIQRTQQEDSAVYLCASSSGLVGGLEQFFGPGTRLTVL.

This clonotype was detected many times. The chain links TRBV7-3 to TRBJ2-7; 12 nucleotides match TRBD2. The CDR3 is 17 amino acids. The J segment lost 5 bases and the V segment lost 5 bases, leaving 13 bases of the junction unmatched. Germline loops: CDR1 SGHTA, CDR2 FQGTGA. This chain's CDR3 is CASSATPLAGGRNEQYF. The CDR3 region has the DNA TGTGCCAGCAGCGCAACCCCCCTAGCGGGGGGGCGAAACGAGCAGTACTTC.

The genes are TRBV6-1 and TRBJ1-2, with D possibly matching TRBD1 (5 bases). Trimming cost V 6 bases and J 6 bases, with 17 bases left between them. Per the germline V gene, CDR1 is MNHNS and CDR2 is SASEGT. The CDR3 extends over 14 amino acids. CDR3 amino acids: CASSDWRQSNGYTF. CDR3 nucleotide sequence: TGTGCCAGCAGCGACTGGAGACAGAGCAATGGCTACACCTTC.

This clonotype has more than one count but fewer than ten. The V and J genes are TRBV5-1 and TRBJ2-5; weak D call: TRBD1 (6 bases). Matching the DNA end better, TRBJ2-7 makes the J call doubtful. CDR3 length equals 14 residues. In germline, CDR1 is SGHRS, CDR2 YFSETQ. This chain's CDR3 is CASSHEGELGEQYF. DNA for the CDR3: TGCGCCAGCAGCCATGAGGGGGAACTGGGCGAGCAGTACTTC.

V usage is TRBV2 and J usage is TRBJ2-1; 8 bases line up with TRBD1. Per the germline V gene, CDR1 is SNHLY and CDR2 is FYNNEI. The CDR3 totals 15 residues. Trimming at V came to 4 bases and at J to 3 bases, leaving 5 bases not matched to a gene. Written as DNA, the CDR3 is TGTGCCAGCAGTGGGTCAGGGGGCTACTACAATGAGCAGTTCTTC. Protein sequence: CASSGSGGYYNEQFF. The whole variable domain, filled in from reference TRBV2 and TRBJ2-1, reads EPEVTQTPSHQVTQMGQEVILRCVPISNHLYFYWYRQILGQKVEFLVSFYNNEISEKSEIFDDQFSVERPDGSNFTLKIRSTKLEDSAMYFCASSGSGGYYNEQFFGPGTRLTVL.